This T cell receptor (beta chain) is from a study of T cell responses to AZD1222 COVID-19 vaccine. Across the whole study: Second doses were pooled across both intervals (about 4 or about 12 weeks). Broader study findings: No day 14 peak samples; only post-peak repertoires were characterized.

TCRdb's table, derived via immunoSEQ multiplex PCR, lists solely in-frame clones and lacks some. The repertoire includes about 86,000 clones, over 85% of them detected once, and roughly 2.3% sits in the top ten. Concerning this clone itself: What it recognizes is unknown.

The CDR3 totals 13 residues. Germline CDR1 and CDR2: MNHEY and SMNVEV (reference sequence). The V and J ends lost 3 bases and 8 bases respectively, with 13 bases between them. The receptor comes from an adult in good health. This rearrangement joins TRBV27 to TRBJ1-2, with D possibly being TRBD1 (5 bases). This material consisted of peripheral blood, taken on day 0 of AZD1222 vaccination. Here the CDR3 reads CASSFNQGGGYTF. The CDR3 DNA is TGTGCCAGCAGTTTTAATCAGGGCGGCGGCTACACCTTC.